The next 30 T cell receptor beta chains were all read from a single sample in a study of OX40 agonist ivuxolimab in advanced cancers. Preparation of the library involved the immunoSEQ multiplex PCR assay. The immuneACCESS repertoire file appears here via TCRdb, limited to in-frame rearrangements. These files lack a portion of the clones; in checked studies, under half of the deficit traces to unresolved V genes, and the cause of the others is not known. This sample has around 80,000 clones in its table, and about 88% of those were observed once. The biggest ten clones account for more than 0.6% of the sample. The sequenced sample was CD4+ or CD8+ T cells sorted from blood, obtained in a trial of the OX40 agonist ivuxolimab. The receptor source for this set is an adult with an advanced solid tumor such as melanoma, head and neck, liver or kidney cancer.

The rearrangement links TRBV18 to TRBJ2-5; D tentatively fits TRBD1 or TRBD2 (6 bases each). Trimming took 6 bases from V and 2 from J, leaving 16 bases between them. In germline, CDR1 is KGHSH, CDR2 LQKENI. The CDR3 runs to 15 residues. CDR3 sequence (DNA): TGTGCCAGCTCCCTGGGGGGCACCTTTCAAGAGACCCAGTACTTC. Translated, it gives CASSLGGTFQETQYF.

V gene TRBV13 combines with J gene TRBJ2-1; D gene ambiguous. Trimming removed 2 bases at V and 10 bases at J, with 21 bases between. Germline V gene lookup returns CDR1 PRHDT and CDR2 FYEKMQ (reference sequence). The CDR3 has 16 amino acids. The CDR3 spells CASSLKGRMVMGEQFF. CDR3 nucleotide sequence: TGTGCCAGCAGCTTAAAAGGGCGGATGGTCATGGGCGAGCAGTTCTTC. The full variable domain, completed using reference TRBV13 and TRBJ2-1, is AAGVIQSPRHLIKEKRETATLKCYPIPRHDTVYWYQQGPGQDPQFLISFYEKMQSDKGSIPDRFSAQQFSDYHSELNMSSLELGDSALYFCASSLKGRMVMGEQFFGPGTRLTVL.

CDR3 nucleotides: TGCGCCAGCAGCTTGACTAGCGGGAGGCTATACGAGCAGTACTTC. This codes for CASSLTSGRLYEQYF. The chain combines TRBV4-1 with TRBJ2-7; 13 bases line up with TRBD2. With 5 bases clipped from V and 4 bases from J, the junction kept 5 bases outside the gene matches. The length of the CDR3 is 15 residues. Germline CDR1 and CDR2: MGHRA and YSYEKL.

CDR3 DNA sequence: TGTGCCAGCTCACTTCTAGCAACTAATGAAAAACTGTTTTTT. It yields the protein CASSLLATNEKLFF. This rearrangement joins TRBV18 to TRBJ1-4; D gene ambiguous. Trimming left V 4 bases short and J 0 bases short, with 6 bases between. Germline CDR1 and CDR2: KGHSH and LQKENI. The CDR3 has 14 amino acids.

CDR3 residues: CASSFEGASGNTIYF. As DNA, the CDR3 is TGTGCCAGCAGCTTCGAGGGGGCCTCTGGAAACACCATATATTTT. V gene TRBV5-4 combines with J gene TRBJ1-3; 7 nucleotides line up with TRBD1. The V gene end was trimmed by 2 bases and the J gene end by 0 bases; junction bases not matched to a gene: 2. Germline assignment: CDR1 SGHNT and CDR2 YYREEE (reference sequence). CDR3 length: 15 residues. Together with reference TRBV5-4 and TRBJ1-3, the CDR3 gives the full variable domain: ETGVTQSPTHLIKTRGQQVTLRCSSQSGHNTVSWYQQALGQGPQFIFQYYREEENGRGNFPPRFSGLQFPNYSSELNVNALELDDSALYLCASSFEGASGNTIYFGEGSWLTVV.

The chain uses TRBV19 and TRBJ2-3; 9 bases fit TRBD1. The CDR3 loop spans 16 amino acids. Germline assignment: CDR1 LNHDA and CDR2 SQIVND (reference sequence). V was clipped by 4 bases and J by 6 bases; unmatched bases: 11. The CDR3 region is CASSTQGQGIADTQYF. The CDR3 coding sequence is TGTGCCAGTAGTACCCAGGGACAGGGTATTGCGGATACGCAGTATTTT.

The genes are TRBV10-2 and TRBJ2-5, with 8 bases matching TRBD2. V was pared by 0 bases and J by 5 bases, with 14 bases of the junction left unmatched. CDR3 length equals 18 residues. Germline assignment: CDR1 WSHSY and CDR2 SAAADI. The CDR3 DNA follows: TGCGCCAGCAGTGAGTCGAATCCGGAGCGGGAGAGGAGGGAGACCCAGTACTTC. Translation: CASSESNPERERRETQYF.

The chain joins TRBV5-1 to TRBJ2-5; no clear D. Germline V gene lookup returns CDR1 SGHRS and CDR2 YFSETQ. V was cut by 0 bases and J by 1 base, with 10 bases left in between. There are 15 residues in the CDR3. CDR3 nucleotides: TGCGCCAGCAGCTTGGCGGCTATGCCCCAAGAGACCCAGTACTTC. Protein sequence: CASSLAAMPQETQYF. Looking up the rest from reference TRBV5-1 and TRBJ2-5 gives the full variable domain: KAGVTQTPRYLIKTRGQQVTLSCSPISGHRSVSWYQQTPGQGLQFLFEYFSETQRNKGNFPGRFSGRQFSNSRSEMNVSTLELGDSALYLCASSLAAMPQETQYFGPGTRLLVL.

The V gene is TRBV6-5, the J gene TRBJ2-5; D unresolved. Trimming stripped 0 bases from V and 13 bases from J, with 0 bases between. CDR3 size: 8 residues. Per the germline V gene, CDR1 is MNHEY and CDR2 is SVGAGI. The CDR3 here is CASSYSYF. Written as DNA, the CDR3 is TGTGCCAGCAGTTACTCGTACTTC.

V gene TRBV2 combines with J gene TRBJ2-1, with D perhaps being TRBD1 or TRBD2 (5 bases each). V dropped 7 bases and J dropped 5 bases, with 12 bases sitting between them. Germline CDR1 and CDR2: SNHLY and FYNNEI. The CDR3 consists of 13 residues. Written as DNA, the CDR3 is TGTGCCAGCACCGGGACCTTCGACAATGAGCAGTTCTTC. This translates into CASTGTFDNEQFF. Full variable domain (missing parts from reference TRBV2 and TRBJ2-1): EPEVTQTPSHQVTQMGQEVILRCVPISNHLYFYWYRQILGQKVEFLVSFYNNEISEKSEIFDDQFSVERPDGSNFTLKIRSTKLEDSAMYFCASTGTFDNEQFFGPGTRLTVL.

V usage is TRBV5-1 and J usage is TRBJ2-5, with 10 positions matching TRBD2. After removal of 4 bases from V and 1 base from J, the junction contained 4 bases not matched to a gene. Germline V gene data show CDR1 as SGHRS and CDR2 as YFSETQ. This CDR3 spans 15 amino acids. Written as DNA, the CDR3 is TGCGCCAGCAGCGACGGACTAGCGGCCCAAGAGACCCAGTACTTC. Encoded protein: CASSDGLAAQETQYF.

CDR3 sequence: CASSLDRGSEKLFF. As DNA, the CDR3 is TGTGCCAGCAGCTTAGACAGGGGGAGTGAAAAACTGTTTTTT. The V call is TRBV7-9, the J call TRBJ1-4; 8 bases are shared with TRBD1. The CDR3 loop spans 14 amino acids. CDR1 SEHNR and CDR2 FQNEAQ come from the germline V gene (reference sequence). The J segment lost 7 bases and the V segment lost 1 base, leaving 2 bases of the junction unmatched.

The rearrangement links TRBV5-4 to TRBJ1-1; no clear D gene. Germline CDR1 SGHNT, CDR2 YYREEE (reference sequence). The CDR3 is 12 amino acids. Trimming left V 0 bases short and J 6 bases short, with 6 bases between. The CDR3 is CASSLDGAEAFF. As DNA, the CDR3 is TGTGCCAGCAGCTTGGACGGGGCTGAAGCTTTCTTT.

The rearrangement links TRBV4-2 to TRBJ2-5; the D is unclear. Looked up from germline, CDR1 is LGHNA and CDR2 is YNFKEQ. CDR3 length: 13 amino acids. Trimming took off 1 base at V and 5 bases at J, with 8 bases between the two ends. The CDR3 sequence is CASSQVSRETQYF. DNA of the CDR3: TGTGCCAGCAGCCAAGTTTCGCGCGAGACCCAGTACTTC.

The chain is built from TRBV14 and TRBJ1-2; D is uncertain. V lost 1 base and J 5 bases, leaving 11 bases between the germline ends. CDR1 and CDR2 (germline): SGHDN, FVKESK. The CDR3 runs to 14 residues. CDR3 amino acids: CASSQGSRRYGYTF. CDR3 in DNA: TGTGCCAGCAGCCAAGGCAGCCGGCGGTATGGCTACACCTTC.

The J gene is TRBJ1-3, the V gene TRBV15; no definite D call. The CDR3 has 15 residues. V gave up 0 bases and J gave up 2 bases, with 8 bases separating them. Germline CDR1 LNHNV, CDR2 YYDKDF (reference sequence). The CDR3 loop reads CATSRDTGAGNTIYF. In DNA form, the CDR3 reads TGTGCCACCAGCAGAGACACGGGTGCTGGAAACACCATATATTTT.

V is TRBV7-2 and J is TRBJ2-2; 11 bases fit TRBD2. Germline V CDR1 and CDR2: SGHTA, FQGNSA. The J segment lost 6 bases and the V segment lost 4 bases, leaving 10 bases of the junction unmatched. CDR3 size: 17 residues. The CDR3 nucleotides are TGTGCCAGCAGCTCCTCTAGCGGGGGGTCGGTTTCCGGGGAGCTGTTTTTT. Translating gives CASSSSSGGSVSGELFF.

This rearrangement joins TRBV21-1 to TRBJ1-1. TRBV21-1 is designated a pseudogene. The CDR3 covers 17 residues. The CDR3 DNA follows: TGTGCCAGCAGCAAAAGAGGCCCCGGGAGTATGAACACTGAAGCTTTCTTT. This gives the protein CASSKRGPGSMNTEAFF.

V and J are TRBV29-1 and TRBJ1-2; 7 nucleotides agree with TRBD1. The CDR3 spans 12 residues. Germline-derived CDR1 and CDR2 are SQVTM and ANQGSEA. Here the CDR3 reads CSYRDSPYGYTF. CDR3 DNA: TGCAGTTACCGGGACAGCCCTTATGGCTACACCTTC. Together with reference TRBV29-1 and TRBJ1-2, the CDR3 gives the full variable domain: SAVISQKPSRDICQRGTSLTIQCQVDSQVTMMFWYRQQPGQSLTLIATANQGSEATYESGFVIDKFPISRPNLTFSTLTVSNMSPEDSSIYLCSYRDSPYGYTFGSGTRLTVV.

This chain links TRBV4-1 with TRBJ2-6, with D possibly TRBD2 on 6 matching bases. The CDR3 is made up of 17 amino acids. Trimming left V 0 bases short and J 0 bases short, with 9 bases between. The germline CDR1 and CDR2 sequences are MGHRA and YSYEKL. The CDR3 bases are TGCGCCAGCAGCCAAGAGATCGGGAGCTCTGGGGCCAACGTCCTGACTTTC. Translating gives CASSQEIGSSGANVLTF.

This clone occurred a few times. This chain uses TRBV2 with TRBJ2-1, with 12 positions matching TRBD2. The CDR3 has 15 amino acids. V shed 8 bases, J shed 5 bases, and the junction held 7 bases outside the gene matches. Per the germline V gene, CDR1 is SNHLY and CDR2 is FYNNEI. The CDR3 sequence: CASVPGLAGHNEQFF. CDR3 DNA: TGTGCCAGCGTTCCGGGACTAGCGGGCCACAATGAGCAGTTCTTC. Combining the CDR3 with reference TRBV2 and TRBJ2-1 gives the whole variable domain EPEVTQTPSHQVTQMGQEVILRCVPISNHLYFYWYRQILGQKVEFLVSFYNNEISEKSEIFDDQFSVERPDGSNFTLKIRSTKLEDSAMYFCASVPGLAGHNEQFFGPGTRLTVL.

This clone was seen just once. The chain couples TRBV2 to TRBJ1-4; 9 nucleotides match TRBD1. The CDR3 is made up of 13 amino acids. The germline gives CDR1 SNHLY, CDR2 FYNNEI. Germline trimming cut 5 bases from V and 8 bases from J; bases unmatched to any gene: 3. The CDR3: CASSLTGGEKLFF. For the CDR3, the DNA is TGTGCCAGCAGTTTGACAGGGGGAGAAAAACTGTTTTTT. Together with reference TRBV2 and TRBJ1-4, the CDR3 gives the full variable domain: EPEVTQTPSHQVTQMGQEVILRCVPISNHLYFYWYRQILGQKVEFLVSFYNNEISEKSEIFDDQFSVERPDGSNFTLKIRSTKLEDSAMYFCASSLTGGEKLFFGSGTQLSVL.

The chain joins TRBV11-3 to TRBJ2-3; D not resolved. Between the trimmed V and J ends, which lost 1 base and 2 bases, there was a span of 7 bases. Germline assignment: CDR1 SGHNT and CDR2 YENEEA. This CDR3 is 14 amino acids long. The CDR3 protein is CASSLGPHTDTQYF. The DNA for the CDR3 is TGTGCCAGCAGCTTAGGGCCGCACACAGATACGCAGTATTTT.

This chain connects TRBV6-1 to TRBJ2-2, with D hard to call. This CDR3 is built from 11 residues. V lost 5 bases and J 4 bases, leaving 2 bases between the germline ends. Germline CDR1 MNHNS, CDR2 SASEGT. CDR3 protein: CASSFTGELFF. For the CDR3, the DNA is TGTGCCAGCAGTTTCACCGGGGAGCTGTTTTTT.

CDR3 nucleotides: TGTGCCAGCAGCCCAGGGTTCGGCGAGCAGTACTTC. This encodes CASSPGFGEQYF. V is TRBV6-5 and J is TRBJ2-7, with D maybe TRBD1 (5 bases). The ends were cut back, 6 bases at V and 6 bases at J, with 12 bases in the middle. This CDR3 contains 12 residues. CDR1 MNHEY and CDR2 SVGAGI come from the germline V gene.

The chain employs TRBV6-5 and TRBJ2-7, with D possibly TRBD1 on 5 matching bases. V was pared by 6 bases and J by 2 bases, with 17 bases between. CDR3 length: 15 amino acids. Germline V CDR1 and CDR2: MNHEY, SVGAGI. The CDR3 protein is CASRTNRRSTYEQYF. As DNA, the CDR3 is TGTGCCAGCAGAACAAACAGGCGGTCAACCTACGAGCAGTACTTC.

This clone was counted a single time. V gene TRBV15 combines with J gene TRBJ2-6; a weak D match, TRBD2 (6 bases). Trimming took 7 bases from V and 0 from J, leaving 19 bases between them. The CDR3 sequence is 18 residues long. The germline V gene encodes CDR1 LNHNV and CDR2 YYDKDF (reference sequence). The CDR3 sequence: CATTNPMGLSSGANVLTF. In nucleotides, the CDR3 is TGTGCCACCACCAACCCAATGGGACTTAGCTCTGGGGCCAACGTCCTGACTTTC.

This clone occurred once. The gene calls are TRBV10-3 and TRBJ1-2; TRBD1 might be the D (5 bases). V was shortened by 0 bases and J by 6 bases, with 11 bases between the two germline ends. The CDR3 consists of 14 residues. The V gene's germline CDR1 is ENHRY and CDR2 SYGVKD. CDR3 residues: CAISESTGGNGYTF. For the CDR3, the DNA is TGTGCCATCAGTGAGTCCACCGGGGGTAATGGCTACACCTTC.

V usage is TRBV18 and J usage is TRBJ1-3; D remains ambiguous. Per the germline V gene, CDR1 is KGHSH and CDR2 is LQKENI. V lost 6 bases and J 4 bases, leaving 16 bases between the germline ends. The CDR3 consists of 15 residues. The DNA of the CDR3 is TGTGCCAGCTCCAAAGATAGGGTGTTCGGAAACACCATATATTTT. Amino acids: CASSKDRVFGNTIYF.

CDR3 in amino acids: CAFQGVSGNTIYF. DNA of the CDR3: TGTGCCTTTCAGGGAGTCTCTGGAAACACCATATATTTT. The V and J genes are TRBV30 and TRBJ1-3; perhaps TRBD1 as D (5 bases). The germline V gene has CDR1 GTSNPN and CDR2 SVGIG (reference sequence). Trimming pared 7 bases from V and 0 bases from J, leaving 10 bases between. The CDR3 runs to 13 residues.